A single sample is the source of the 28 T cell receptor beta chains below, sequenced in a study of blood T cell repertoires in COVID-19. Profiled with immunoSEQ multiplex PCR; TCRdb holds only in-frame clones, not every one. Among about 210,000 clones listed, about 88% were seen once. The specimen sequenced was peripheral blood. The receptors shown here come from a man in his fifties or sixties with acute or convalescent COVID-19.

The rearrangement links TRBV18 to TRBJ2-7; 8 nucleotides line up with TRBD2. Losses at the gene ends were 2 bases for V and 2 bases for J; bases not matched to a gene: 2. The CDR3 has 14 amino acids. Germline V gives CDR1 KGHSH, CDR2 LQKENI. In nucleotides, the CDR3 is TGTGCCAGCTCACCAGGGGGACTAGCCTACGAGCAGTACTTC. Translating gives CASSPGGLAYEQYF.

This chain links TRBV19 with TRBJ2-3, with 11 bases identical to TRBD2. The CDR3 totals 14 residues. In germline, CDR1 is LNHDA, CDR2 SQIVND (reference sequence). The trim removed 6 bases at V and 8 bases at J, leaving 7 bases unmatched. This CDR3 is CASRVAGGPGTQYF. As DNA, the CDR3 is TGTGCCAGTAGAGTAGCGGGGGGGCCGGGTACGCAGTATTTT.

J is TRBJ2-6 and V is TRBV19; D call uncertain. CDR1 and CDR2 (germline): LNHDA, SQIVND (reference sequence). Between the trimmed V and J ends, which lost 5 bases and 4 bases, there was a span of 18 bases. The CDR3 contains 17 residues. This CDR3 reads CASSSSQPTSGANVLTF. In DNA, the CDR3 is TGTGCCAGTAGTTCATCACAACCAACGTCCGGGGCCAACGTCCTGACTTTC.

V and J are TRBV12-3 or TRBV12-4 and TRBJ2-5; D perhaps matches TRBD2 (5 bases). Trimming shortened V by 9 bases and J by 0 bases, and 8 bases separated the two germline ends. The CDR3 contains 12 residues. The CDR3 sequence: CASRGYQETQYF. The CDR3 nucleotides are TGTGCCAGTCGGGGTTACCAAGAGACCCAGTACTTC.

In this sample, this clone turned up a few times. The chain uses TRBV27 and TRBJ2-1, with TRBD1 identical over 9 bases. Per the germline V gene, CDR1 is MNHEY and CDR2 is SMNVEV (reference sequence). The CDR3 has 16 residues. The V and J ends lost 8 bases and 4 bases, in that order; junction bases with no gene match: 12. The CDR3 region has the DNA TGTGCCAGCCTACCCGGACAGGGGCAAGGTTACAATGAGCAGTTCTTC. It codes for CASLPGQGQGYNEQFF.

The rearrangement links TRBV7-9 to TRBJ2-7; 7 bases align to TRBD2. Germline V CDR1 and CDR2: SEHNR, FQNEAQ (reference sequence). V gave up 0 bases and J gave up 6 bases; unmatched junction bases: 2. The CDR3 extends over 13 amino acids. The DNA of the CDR3 is TGTGCCAGCAGCTTAGCGTGGGGGGGCGAGCAGTACTTC. Translating gives CASSLAWGGEQYF.

This clone occurred a few times. The genes are TRBV30 and TRBJ1-6; the D is unclear. The CDR3 totals 16 residues. The germline V gene has CDR1 GTSNPN and CDR2 SVGIG (reference sequence). Trimming removed 3 bases at V and 0 bases at J, with 12 bases between. CDR3 residues: CAWSQDYGSYNSPLHF. CDR3 in DNA: TGTGCCTGGAGCCAAGACTATGGCTCCTATAATTCACCCCTCCACTTT.

V usage is TRBV6-6 and J usage is TRBJ1-2; a weak D match, TRBD1 (5 bases). The CDR3 length is 15 residues. V lost 6 bases, J lost 0 bases, and 14 bases lay in between. CDR1 MNHNY and CDR2 SVGAGI come from the germline V gene (reference sequence). The CDR3 DNA follows: TGTGCCAGCAGATCCGGGGGGTATACTAACTATGGCTACACCTTC. This sequence encodes CASRSGGYTNYGYTF.

This sequence joins TRBV5-1 and TRBJ2-1; D possibly corresponds to TRBD1 (6 bases). Trimming left V 4 bases short and J 7 bases short, with 12 bases between. The CDR3 runs to 13 residues. In germline, CDR1 is SGHRS, CDR2 YFSETQ. CDR3 DNA: TGCGCCAGCAGCCTTAGACAGGTTAATGAGCAGTTCTTC. This encodes CASSLRQVNEQFF.

The chain employs TRBV7-2 and TRBJ1-1, with D tentatively TRBD1 (5 bases). Per the germline V gene, CDR1 is SGHTA and CDR2 is FQGNSA. Trimming shortened V by 1 base and J by 7 bases, and 13 bases separated the two germline ends. The CDR3 consists of 14 residues. In DNA, the CDR3 is TGTGCCAGCAGCTTAGTCGTAGGGGTAATTGAAGCTTTCTTT. Translated: CASSLVVGVIEAFF.

The genes are TRBV28 and TRBJ2-1; 7 bases are a match to TRBD2. V dropped 7 bases and J dropped 14; count of bases not matched to a gene: 11. Germline CDR1 MDHEN, CDR2 SYDVKM. The CDR3 extends over 12 amino acids. DNA of the CDR3: TGTGCCAGCAACCGGGACGGGGGGTTCGAGTTCTTC. This sequence encodes CASNRDGGFEFF.

V usage is TRBV6-2 or TRBV6-3 and J usage is TRBJ2-3; 8 bases match TRBD2. This CDR3 is built from 17 residues. V shed 7 bases, J shed 1 base, and the junction held 13 bases outside the gene matches. Germline CDR1 MNHEY, CDR2 SVGEGT. The CDR3 sequence: CASNPRFRGGRTDTQYF. Written as DNA, the CDR3 is TGTGCCAGCAACCCCCGGTTTCGGGGGGGTCGCACAGATACGCAGTATTTT.

V is TRBV15 and J is TRBJ2-6; the match to TRBD1 covers 10 bases. The V gene end was trimmed by 3 bases and the J gene end by 2 bases; junction bases not matched to a gene: 4. The germline V gene has CDR1 LNHNV and CDR2 YYDKDF (reference sequence). The length of the CDR3 is 17 residues. The CDR3 DNA sequence: TGTGCCACCAGCAGGCGGGACAGGGGAACTGGGGCCAACGTCCTGACTTTC. This codes for CATSRRDRGTGANVLTF.

The DNA of the CDR3 is TGTGCCAGCAGCAAATTGGGGACACCCCAATCACCTCATCAGCCCCAGCATTTT. Protein sequence: CASSKLGTPQSPHQPQHF. The gene calls are TRBV21-1 and TRBJ1-5; TRBD1, the D gene given by the table, was not confirmed from the DNA. TRBV21-1 is a known pseudogene. The CDR3 spans 18 residues.

The chain combines TRBV12-3 or TRBV12-4 with TRBJ2-7; D unresolved. Trimming left V 5 bases short and J 6 bases short, with 2 bases between. CDR3 length: 9 residues. Written as DNA, the CDR3 is TGTGCCAGCAGTCGCGAGCAGTACTTC. This gives the protein CASSREQYF.

The gene calls are TRBV24-1 and TRBJ2-1; 7 bases are shared with TRBD1. The CDR3 contains 13 residues. The germline V gene encodes CDR1 KGHDR and CDR2 SFDVKD. The V gene end was trimmed by 5 bases and the J gene end by 8 bases; junction bases not matched to a gene: 5. The CDR3 DNA reads as TGTGCCACCAGTGTGACAGGGATCGATGAGCAGTTCTTC. Its translation is CATSVTGIDEQFF.

The chain combines TRBV2 with TRBJ2-2, with TRBD1 identical over 7 bases. Germline CDR1 is SNHLY and CDR2 is FYNNEI. The CDR3 runs 17 residues. The trim removed 0 bases at V and 1 base at J, leaving 5 bases unmatched. CDR3 residues: CASSEAGDRENTGELFF. The CDR3 DNA is TGTGCCAGCAGTGAAGCGGGAGACAGGGAGAACACCGGGGAGCTGTTTTTT.

V gene TRBV11-3 combines with J gene TRBJ2-2; 7 nucleotides line up with TRBD2. V shed 5 bases, J shed 3 bases, and the junction held 12 bases outside the gene matches. Germline V CDR1 and CDR2: SGHNT, YENEEA. This CDR3 contains 17 residues. The CDR3: CASSPGGWDADTGELFF. The CDR3, as DNA: TGTGCCAGCAGCCCCGGGGGGTGGGACGCGGACACCGGGGAGCTGTTTTTT. The whole variable domain, remainder taken from reference TRBV11-3 and TRBJ2-2, is EAGVVQSPRYKIIEKKQPVAFWCNPISGHNTLYWYLQNLGQGPELLIRYENEEAVDDSQLPKDRFSAERLKGVDSTLKIQPAELGDSAVYLCASSPGGWDADTGELFFGEGSRLTVL.

The J gene is TRBJ1-1, the V gene TRBV7-2, with D maybe TRBD1 (5 bases). The CDR3 has 15 residues. Germline values: CDR1 SGHTA, CDR2 FQGNSA. V lost 0 bases, J lost 0 bases, and 8 bases lay in between. The CDR3, as DNA: TGTGCCAGCAGCTTAGCTGGGGCCGTGAACACTGAAGCTTTCTTT. Translated: CASSLAGAVNTEAFF.

CDR3 DNA: TGTGCCAGCAGCTTAGATCCCCAGGTTACCTACGAGCAGTACTTC. Its translation: CASSLDPQVTYEQYF. The chain combines TRBV7-9 with TRBJ2-7, with no clear D. V lost 1 base, J lost 2 bases, and 12 bases lay in between. Germline V gene lookup returns CDR1 SEHNR and CDR2 FQNEAQ (reference sequence). The CDR3 is 15 amino acids.

The chain has TRBV28 and TRBJ2-7; 14 nucleotides agree with TRBD2. Germline CDR1 and CDR2: MDHEN and SYDVKM. V was pared by 7 bases and J by 9 bases, with 14 bases of the junction left unmatched. The CDR3 covers 16 residues. CDR3 nucleotide sequence: TGTGCCAGCACCTTAAGGGAGGGACTAGCGGGGGCGCGGCAGTACTTC. This sequence encodes CASTLREGLAGARQYF. The variable domain in full, with the rest retrieved from reference TRBV28 and TRBJ2-7, is DVKVTQSSRYLVKRTGEKVFLECVQDMDHENMFWYRQDPGLGLRLIYFSYDVKMKEKGDIPEGYSVSREKKERFSLILESASTNQTSMYLCASTLREGLAGARQYFGPGTRLTVT.

In this sample, this clone turned up once. J is TRBJ1-2 and V is TRBV18; the match to TRBD1 covers 12 bases. V dropped 3 bases and J dropped 8; count of bases not matched to a gene: 10. The CDR3 contains 16 residues. CDR1 is KGHSH, CDR2 LQKENI, per germline. Here the CDR3 reads CASSPDGRDRGQGYTF. CDR3 DNA: TGTGCCAGCTCACCGGATGGCCGGGACAGGGGGCAGGGCTACACCTTC.

The chain links TRBV5-5 to TRBJ2-7; 10 positions match TRBD2. V dropped 4 bases and J dropped 2; count of bases not matched to a gene: 6. The CDR3 length is 15 residues. CDR1 is SGHKS and CDR2 is YYEKEE in the germline V gene (reference sequence). For the CDR3, the DNA is TGTGCCAGCAGCGTAACCGGGACTAGCGCCTACGAGCAGTACTTC. This translates into CASSVTGTSAYEQYF. Complete variable domain (other parts from reference TRBV5-5 and TRBJ2-7): DAGVTQSPTHLIKTRGQQVTLRCSPISGHKSVSWYQQVLGQGPQFIFQYYEKEERGRGNFPDRFSARQFPNYSSELNVNALLLGDSALYLCASSVTGTSAYEQYFGPGTRLTVT.

The V gene is TRBV3-1 (or the pseudogene TRBV3-2), the J gene TRBJ2-7; 12 nucleotides align to TRBD1. V shed 1 base, J shed 2 bases, and the junction held 9 bases outside the gene matches. This CDR3 has 18 amino acids. The germline gives CDR1 LGHDT, CDR2 YNNKEL (reference sequence). The CDR3 region is CASSQAIAGQGAAYEQYF. Here the CDR3 DNA reads TGTGCCAGCAGCCAAGCCATAGCGGGACAGGGGGCGGCCTACGAGCAGTACTTC.

For the CDR3, the DNA is TGTGCCAGCAGCCCACAGACTAGCGGAGGGGGCAATGAGCAGTTCTTC. Translated: CASSPQTSGGGNEQFF. This sequence joins TRBV7-3 and TRBJ2-1; 9 nucleotides align to TRBD2. This CDR3 is built from 16 residues. Germline-derived CDR1 and CDR2 are SGHTA and FQGTGA. V lost 5 bases and J lost 6; bases outside the gene matches: 11.

The chain couples TRBV5-1 to TRBJ1-3, with D unresolved. This CDR3 is 16 amino acids long. V dropped 0 bases and J dropped 2 bases, with 12 bases sitting between them. The germline V gene encodes CDR1 SGHRS and CDR2 YFSETQ. CDR3 bases: TGCGCCAGCAGCTTGGAATGGCCGTCCACTGGAAACACCATATATTTT. Translated, it gives CASSLEWPSTGNTIYF.

This rearrangement joins TRBV5-1 to TRBJ2-1; TRBD2 aligns across 13 bases. CDR1 SGHRS and CDR2 YFSETQ come from the germline V gene. V was pared by 1 base and J by 0 bases, with 7 bases of the junction left unmatched. This CDR3 is built from 19 residues. CDR3 in DNA: TGCGCCAGCAGCTTGTCGGGACTAGCGGGGTCCAGCTCCTACAATGAGCAGTTCTTC. Its translation: CASSLSGLAGSSSYNEQFF.

The V call is TRBV19, the J call TRBJ2-1; 7 positions agree with TRBD2. The CDR3 sequence is 15 residues long. The V and J ends lost 3 bases and 6 bases, in that order; junction bases with no gene match: 8. Germline V gene data show CDR1 as LNHDA and CDR2 as SQIVND (reference sequence). For the CDR3, the DNA is TGTGCCAGTAGTATCCGGGACTATACCTCCAATGAGCAGTTCTTC. It encodes CASSIRDYTSNEQFF.